This paragraph covers one TCR beta chain sequence. Roughly 0.55 micrograms of biopsy DNA per sample underwent TCRB immunosequencing. Assay: immunoSEQ multiplex PCR; the TCRdb copy retains only in-frame clones and omits some. This sample yields about 14,000 clones, of which around two thirds are seen a single time; 5.5% to 7.5% belongs to the top ten. The data belong to a study of T cell repertoires in ileal Crohn's disease. The CDR3 runs to 14 residues. Germline V lookup: CDR1 SGHAT, CDR2 FQNNGV. Trimming took off 4 bases at V and 0 bases at J, with 8 bases between the two ends. The material sequenced was ileal tissue. The TCR was taken from an adult with Crohn's disease. The rearrangement joins TRBV11-2 to TRBJ2-3; no firm D call. The CDR3 loop is CASSSSGSTDTQYF. DNA of the CDR3: TGTGCCAGCAGCTCCTCCGGGAGCACAGATACGCAGTATTTT.